The sequence of this T cell receptor (beta chain) was determined in a study of blood T cells in healthy people across ages. A J-beta primer mix and a sample-barcoded 5' primer were used in a second PCR of about 7 to 12 cycles. MiXCR, run by TCRdb on the 5' RACE reads, gives a single entry per CDR3 protein. The repertoire holds around 850,000 distinct CDR3 sequences, with roughly 35% as singletons. Notes on the study in general: Estimates of total diversity, which came from one million sequenced T cells, were considered to be underestimates.

The V gene's germline CDR1 is MNHNS and CDR2 SASEGT. The length of the CDR3 is 13 residues. V lost 6 bases and J lost 5; bases outside the gene matches: 6. Note on this clonotype: Its antigen remains unidentified.

This sequence was found in a man aged 18-30 years in good health. Material for sequencing was blood. The gene calls are TRBV6-1 and TRBJ2-5, with TRBD1 matching 7 bases. The CDR3 DNA is TGTGCCAGCAGGCAAGACAGGGCTGAGACCCAGTACTTC. Translated: CASRQDRAETQYF.